This TCR beta chain was captured in a study of OX40 agonist ivuxolimab in advanced cancers. Study-wide context: Administration of intravenous ivuxolimab to patients occurred every 2 weeks at 0.01 to 10 mg/kg.

Samples were taken at baseline and on day 1 of cycles 4 and 7. Clones were read by immunoSEQ multiplex PCR, and TCRdb kept only the in-frame ones, dropping some. The top ten clones hold 3.4% of a sample with tens of thousands of clones, 88% of them seen once. General study points: Partial responders dosed at 0.1-3.0 mg/kg displayed clonal expansion ranking among the lowest.

With regard to this clone: As yet, its antigen is unknown.

CDR1 and CDR2 (germline): SGHRS, YFSETQ. The CDR3 is 13 residues long. Trimming cost V 0 bases and J 4 bases, with 8 bases left between them. The sequencing used CD4+ or CD8+ T cells sorted from blood, collected in a trial of the OX40 agonist ivuxolimab. This sequence originates from an adult with an advanced solid tumor such as melanoma, head and neck, liver or kidney cancer. The J gene is TRBJ2-7, the V gene TRBV5-1; possibly TRBD1 for D (5 bases). The CDR3 DNA reads TGCGCCAGCAGCTTGGAACAGGCTTACGAGCAGTACTTC. This sequence encodes CASSLEQAYEQYF.